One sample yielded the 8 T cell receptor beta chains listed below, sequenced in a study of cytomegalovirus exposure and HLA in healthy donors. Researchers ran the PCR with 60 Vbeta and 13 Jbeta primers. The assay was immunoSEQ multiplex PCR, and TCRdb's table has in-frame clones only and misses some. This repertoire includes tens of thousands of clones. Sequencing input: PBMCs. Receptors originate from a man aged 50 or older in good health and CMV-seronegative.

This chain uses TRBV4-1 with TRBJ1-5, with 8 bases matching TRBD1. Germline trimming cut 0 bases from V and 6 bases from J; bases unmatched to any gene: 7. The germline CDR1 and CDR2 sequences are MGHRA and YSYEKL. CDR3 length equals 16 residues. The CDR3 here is CASSQDSPGGGQPQHF. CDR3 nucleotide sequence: TGCGCCAGCAGCCAAGATTCGCCAGGGGGCGGTCAGCCCCAGCATTTT.

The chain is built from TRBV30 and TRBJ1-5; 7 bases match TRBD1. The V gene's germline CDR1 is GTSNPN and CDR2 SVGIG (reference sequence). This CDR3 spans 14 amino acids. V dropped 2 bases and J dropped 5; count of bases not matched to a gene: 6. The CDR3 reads CAWSLTGTYQPQHF. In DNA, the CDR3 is TGTGCCTGGAGTTTGACAGGGACGTATCAGCCCCAGCATTTT. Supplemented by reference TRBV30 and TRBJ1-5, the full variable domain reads SQTIHQWPATLVQPVGSPLSLECTVEGTSNPNLYWYRQAAGRGLQLLFYSVGIGQISSEVPQNLSASRPQDRQFILSSKKLLLSDSGFYLCAWSLTGTYQPQHFGDGTRLSIL.

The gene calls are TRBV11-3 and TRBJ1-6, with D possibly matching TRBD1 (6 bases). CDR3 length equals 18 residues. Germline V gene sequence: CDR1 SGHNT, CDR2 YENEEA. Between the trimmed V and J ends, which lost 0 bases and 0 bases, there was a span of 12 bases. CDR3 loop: CASSLDWQGLSYNSPLHF. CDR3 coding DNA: TGTGCCAGCAGCTTAGATTGGCAGGGGCTCTCCTATAATTCACCCCTCCACTTT.

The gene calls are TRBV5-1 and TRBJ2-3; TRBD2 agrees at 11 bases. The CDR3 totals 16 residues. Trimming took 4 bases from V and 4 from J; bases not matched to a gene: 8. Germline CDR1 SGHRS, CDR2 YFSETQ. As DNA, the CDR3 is TGCGCCAGCAGCCACTTAGCGGGGGGGAAACCAGATACGCAGTATTTT. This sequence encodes CASSHLAGGKPDTQYF. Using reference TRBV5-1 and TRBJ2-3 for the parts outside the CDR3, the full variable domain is KAGVTQTPRYLIKTRGQQVTLSCSPISGHRSVSWYQQTPGQGLQFLFEYFSETQRNKGNFPGRFSGRQFSNSRSEMNVSTLELGDSALYLCASSHLAGGKPDTQYFGPGTRLTVL.

The CDR3 DNA follows: TGCGCCAGCAGCCAAGATCTCTCGACAGCGAACACCGGGGAGCTGTTTTTT. Protein sequence: CASSQDLSTANTGELFF. The V call is TRBV4-3, the J call TRBJ2-2; tentative D call: TRBD1 (5 bases). The CDR3 consists of 17 residues. V was clipped by 0 bases and J by 0 bases, with 11 bases between them. CDR1 is LGHNA and CDR2 is YSLEER in the germline V gene.

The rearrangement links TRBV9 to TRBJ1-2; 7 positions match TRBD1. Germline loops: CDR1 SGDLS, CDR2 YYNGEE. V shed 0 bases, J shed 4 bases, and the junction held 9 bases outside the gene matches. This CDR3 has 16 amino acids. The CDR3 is CASSVDGGGGTYGYTF. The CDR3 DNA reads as TGTGCCAGCAGCGTAGACGGCGGAGGGGGCACCTATGGCTACACCTTC.

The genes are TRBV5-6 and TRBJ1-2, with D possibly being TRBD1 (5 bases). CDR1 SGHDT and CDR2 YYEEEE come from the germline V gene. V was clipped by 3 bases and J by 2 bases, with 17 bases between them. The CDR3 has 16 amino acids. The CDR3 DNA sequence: TGTGCCAGCAGCTCTCCCGGGGGGGAAGACAACTATGGCTACACCTTC. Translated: CASSSPGGEDNYGYTF.

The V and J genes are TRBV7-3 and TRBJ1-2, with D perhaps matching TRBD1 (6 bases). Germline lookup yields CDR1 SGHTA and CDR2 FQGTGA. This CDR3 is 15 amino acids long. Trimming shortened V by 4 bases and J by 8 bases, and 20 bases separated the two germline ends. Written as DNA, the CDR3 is TGTGCCAGCAGCTCAGATGAGACAGGTTTTGGGGGCTACACCTTC. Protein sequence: CASSSDETGFGGYTF. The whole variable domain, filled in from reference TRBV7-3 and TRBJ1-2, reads GAGVSQTPSNKVTEKGKYVELRCDPISGHTALYWYRQSLGQGPEFLIYFQGTGAADDSGLPNDRFFAVRPEGSVSTLKIQRTERGDSAVYLCASSSDETGFGGYTFGSGTRLTVV.